Below are 10 T cell receptor beta chains sequenced from a single sample in a study of cytomegalovirus exposure and HLA in healthy donors. PCR primers comprised 60 Vbeta and 13 Jbeta primers. Libraries were prepared by immunoSEQ multiplex PCR; TCRdb keeps only in-frame clonotypes and omits some of them. The sample lists about 65,000 clones, more than 75% occurring once. Sequencing was carried out using PBMCs. The origin of the receptors is a girl aged 10 to 17 in good health and CMV-seropositive.

This clone came up once. The genes are TRBV30 and TRBJ2-3; D is unclear. Germline CDR1 reads GTSNPN; CDR2 reads SVGIG (reference sequence). The CDR3 contains 11 residues. V was clipped by 3 bases and J by 6 bases, with 7 bases between them. The CDR3: CAWRGSDTQYF. The DNA of the CDR3 is TGTGCCTGGAGGGGCTCGGATACGCAGTATTTT.

The V call is TRBV30, the J call TRBJ2-7, with D maybe TRBD2 (5 bases). With 3 bases removed from V and 0 bases from J, the gap between germline ends came to 9 bases. Germline V gene data show CDR1 as GTSNPN and CDR2 as SVGIG (reference sequence). This CDR3 is 13 amino acids long. The chain's CDR3 is CAWRSGFSYEQYF. The CDR3 DNA sequence: TGTGCCTGGAGAAGCGGTTTCTCCTACGAGCAGTACTTC.

The genes are TRBV7-2 and TRBJ1-3; D is unclear. Per germline, CDR1 SGHTA and CDR2 FQGNSA. This CDR3 has 15 residues. V dropped 0 bases and J dropped 4 bases, with 10 bases sitting between them. In DNA form, the CDR3 reads TGTGCCAGCAGCTTAGCGCCAGCGGGAGGAAACACCATATATTTT. Translated, it gives CASSLAPAGGNTIYF.

The chain employs TRBV7-9 and TRBJ1-6; D possibly corresponds to TRBD1 (6 bases). The CDR3 runs to 17 residues. Germline V gene data show CDR1 as SEHNR and CDR2 as FQNEAQ (reference sequence). V was clipped by 1 base and J by 6 bases, with 16 bases between them. As DNA, the CDR3 is TGTGCCAGCAGCTTAGGGACAGAACTAATTACTAATTCACCCCTCCACTTT. It yields the protein CASSLGTELITNSPLHF.

The chain links TRBV19 to TRBJ2-1, with a possible D match to TRBD2 (5 bases). Germline-derived CDR1 and CDR2 are LNHDA and SQIVND (reference sequence). The CDR3 is 11 amino acids. Trimming pared 1 base from V and 10 bases from J, leaving 5 bases between. The CDR3 is CASSIAGEQFF. The CDR3 DNA reads as TGTGCCAGTAGTATAGCGGGGGAGCAGTTCTTC. Variable domain in full (rest from reference TRBV19 and TRBJ2-1): DGGITQSPKYLFRKEGQNVTLSCEQNLNHDAMYWYRQDPGQGLRLIYYSQIVNDFQKGDIAEGYSVSREKKESFPLTVTSAQKNPTAFYLCASSIAGEQFFGPGTRLTVL.

The V and J genes are TRBV6-5 and TRBJ1-2, with a tentative D call TRBD1 (6 bases). The CDR3 contains 14 residues. In germline, CDR1 is MNHEY, CDR2 SVGAGI. V dropped 5 bases and J dropped 0 bases, with 10 bases sitting between them. In DNA, the CDR3 is TGTGCCAGCAGTCCCCGGACAGCTAACTATGGCTACACCTTC. Its protein product is CASSPRTANYGYTF.

This clone was seen just once. V gene TRBV27 combines with J gene TRBJ2-7; D perhaps matches TRBD2 (6 bases). The CDR3 spans 19 residues. CDR1 is MNHEY, CDR2 SMNVEV, per germline (reference sequence). With 1 base removed from V and 2 bases from J, the gap between germline ends came to 24 bases. Here the CDR3 DNA reads TGTGCCAGCAGTTTATATTCCCACGGTGGAGGGCCGGATCCCTACGAGCAGTACTTC. As protein: CASSLYSHGGGPDPYEQYF.

The chain uses TRBV25-1 and TRBJ2-7; TRBD1 matches 7 bases. Per the germline V gene, CDR1 is MGHDK and CDR2 is SYGVNS. The CDR3 runs 11 residues. Trimming removed 1 base from V and 13 bases from J; junction bases left unmatched: 4. CDR3: CASSESGGHYF. As DNA, the CDR3 is TGTGCCAGCAGTGAATCAGGGGGACATTACTTC.

The rearrangement links TRBV28 to TRBJ2-6; TRBD2 aligns across 7 bases. This CDR3 is built from 16 residues. CDR1 is MDHEN, CDR2 SYDVKM, per germline. After removal of 2 bases from V and 0 bases from J, the junction contained 1 base not matched to a gene. CDR3 sequence: CASSLGRDSGANVLTF. CDR3 sequence (DNA): TGTGCCAGCAGTTTAGGGAGGGACTCTGGGGCCAACGTCCTGACTTTC.

V and J are TRBV6-5 and TRBJ2-7; D uncertain. V dropped 2 bases and J dropped 5 bases, with 10 bases sitting between them. The germline CDR1 and CDR2 sequences are MNHEY and SVGAGI. The CDR3 runs to 13 residues. For the CDR3, the DNA is TGTGCCAGCAGTTACCGTGAGGTCAACGAGCAGTACTTC. Protein: CASSYREVNEQYF.